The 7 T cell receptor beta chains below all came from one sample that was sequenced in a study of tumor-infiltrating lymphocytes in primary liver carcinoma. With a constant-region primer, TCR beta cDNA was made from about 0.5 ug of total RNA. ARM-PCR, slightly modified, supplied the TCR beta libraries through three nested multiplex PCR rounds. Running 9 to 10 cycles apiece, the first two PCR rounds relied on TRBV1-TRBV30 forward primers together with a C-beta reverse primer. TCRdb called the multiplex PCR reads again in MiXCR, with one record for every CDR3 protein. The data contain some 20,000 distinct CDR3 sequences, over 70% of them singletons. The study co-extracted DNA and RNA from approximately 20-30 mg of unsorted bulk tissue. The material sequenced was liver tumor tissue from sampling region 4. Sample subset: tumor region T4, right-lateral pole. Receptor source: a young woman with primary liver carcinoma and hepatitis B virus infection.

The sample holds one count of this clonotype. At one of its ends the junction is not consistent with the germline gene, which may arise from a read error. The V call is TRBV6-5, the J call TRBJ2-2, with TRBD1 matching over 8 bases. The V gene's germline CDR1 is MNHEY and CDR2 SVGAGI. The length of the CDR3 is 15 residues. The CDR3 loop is CANSPRTGFIGELFF. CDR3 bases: TGTGCCAACAGTCCGCGGACAGGGTTCATCGGTGAGCTGTTTTTC.

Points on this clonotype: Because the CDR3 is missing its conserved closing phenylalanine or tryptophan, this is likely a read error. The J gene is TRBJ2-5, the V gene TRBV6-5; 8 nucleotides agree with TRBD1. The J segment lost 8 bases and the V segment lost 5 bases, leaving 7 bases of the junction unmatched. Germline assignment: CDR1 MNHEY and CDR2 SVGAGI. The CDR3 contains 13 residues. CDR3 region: CASSTGRGLTQYL. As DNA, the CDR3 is TGTGCCAGCAGTACCGGCAGGGGGCTTACCCAGTACTTA.

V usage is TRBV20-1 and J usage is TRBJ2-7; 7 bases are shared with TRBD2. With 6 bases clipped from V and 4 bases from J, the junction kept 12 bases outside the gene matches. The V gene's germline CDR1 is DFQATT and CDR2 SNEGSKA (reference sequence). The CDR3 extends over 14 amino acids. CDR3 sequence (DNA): TGCAGTGCACCCTGGACTAGAGGAAGATACGAGCAGTACTTC. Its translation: CSAPWTRGRYEQYF.

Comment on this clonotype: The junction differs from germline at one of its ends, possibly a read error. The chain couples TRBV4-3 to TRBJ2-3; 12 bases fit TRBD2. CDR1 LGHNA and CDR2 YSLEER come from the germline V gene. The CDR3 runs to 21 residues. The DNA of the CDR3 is TGTGCCAGTAGCCAAGAGCCGGTAACTAGCGGGAGGACGGGGGTCACAGATACGAAGTATTTT. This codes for CASSQEPVTSGRTGVTDTKYF.

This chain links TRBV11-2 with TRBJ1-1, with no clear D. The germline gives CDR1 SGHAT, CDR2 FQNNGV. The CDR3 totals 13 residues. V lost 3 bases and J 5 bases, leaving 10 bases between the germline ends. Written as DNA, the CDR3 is TGTGCCAGCAGCTTTCATGGTGGGACTGAAGCTTTCTTT. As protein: CASSFHGGTEAFF.

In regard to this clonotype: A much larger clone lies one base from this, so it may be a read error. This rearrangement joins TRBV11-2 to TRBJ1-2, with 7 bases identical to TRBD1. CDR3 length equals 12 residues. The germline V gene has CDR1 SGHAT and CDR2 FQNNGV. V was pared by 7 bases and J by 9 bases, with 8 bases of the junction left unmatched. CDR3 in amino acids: CASTQGGGCYTF. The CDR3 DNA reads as TGTGCCAGCACTCAGGGGGGTGGATGCTACACCTTC.

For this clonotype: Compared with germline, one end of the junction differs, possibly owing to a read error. The chain's CDR3 is CASSQDCVVAYGYTF. CDR3 in DNA: TGTGCGAGCAGCCAAGATTGTGTGGTAGCCTATGGCTACACCTTC. The genes are TRBV4-2 and TRBJ1-2; no clear D. This CDR3 has 15 residues. From germline, CDR1 is LGHNA and CDR2 YNFKEQ.